This entry lists 17 T cell receptor beta chains sequenced from one sample in a study of blood T cell repertoires in COVID-19. Data came from immunoSEQ multiplex PCR; TCRdb stores just in-frame clones and leaves some out. The sample consists of around 180,000 clones, around 85% of them appearing once. Sequences were obtained from peripheral blood. Receptors were obtained from a man in his fifties or sixties with acute or convalescent COVID-19.

The CDR3 spells CASSPPPGSPLHF. Here the CDR3 DNA reads TGTGCCAGCAGCCCCCCCCCGGGGTCACCCCTCCACTTT. V usage is TRBV5-5 and J usage is TRBJ1-6; D ambiguous. This CDR3 has 13 amino acids. CDR1 and CDR2 from the germline V gene are SGHKS and YYEKEE (reference sequence). V was clipped by 4 bases and J by 10 bases, with 12 bases between them.

This chain links TRBV5-1 with TRBJ2-2; 7 bases are shared with TRBD1. The CDR3 has 16 residues. J gave up 5 bases and V 2 bases, and 9 bases lay outside the gene matches. CDR1 is SGHRS and CDR2 is YFSETQ in the germline V gene. The CDR3 protein is CASSFSGTASTGELFF. The DNA for the CDR3 is TGCGCCAGCAGCTTCTCCGGGACAGCCAGTACCGGGGAGCTGTTTTTT.

The rearrangement uses TRBV30 and TRBJ2-7; 11 bases fit TRBD1. V gave up 1 base and J gave up 5 bases; unmatched junction bases: 10. Germline values: CDR1 GTSNPN, CDR2 SVGIG (reference sequence). This CDR3 region has 16 residues. The CDR3 here is CAWSGKFGTGGHEQYF. CDR3 coding DNA: TGTGCCTGGAGTGGAAAATTCGGGACAGGGGGGCACGAGCAGTACTTC.

The CDR3 DNA reads TGCAGTGCTAGTCCCCGGACTAGCGGGAGGGCCCCCGCAGATACGCAGTATTTT. Translation gives CSASPRTSGRAPADTQYF. The chain uses TRBV20-1 and TRBJ2-3; 15 bases align to TRBD2. The CDR3 runs to 18 residues. With 3 bases clipped from V and 4 bases from J, the junction kept 11 bases outside the gene matches. CDR1 is DFQATT and CDR2 is SNEGSKA in the germline V gene (reference sequence).

This clone was seen a single time. The chain has TRBV19 and TRBJ1-6; D unresolved. The CDR3 spans 15 residues. The V gene lost 6 bases and the J gene lost 7 bases, with 16 bases spanning the gap. CDR1 and CDR2 (germline): LNHDA, SQIVND (reference sequence). The CDR3 reads CASRHQWADNSPLHF. Written as DNA, the CDR3 is TGTGCCAGTAGACATCAGTGGGCAGACAATTCACCCCTCCACTTT. Filled out from reference TRBV19 and TRBJ1-6, the complete variable domain reads DGGITQSPKYLFRKEGQNVTLSCEQNLNHDAMYWYRQDPGQGLRLIYYSQIVNDFQKGDIAEGYSVSREKKESFPLTVTSAQKNPTAFYLCASRHQWADNSPLHFGNGTRLTVT.

The chain employs TRBV4-1 and TRBJ2-1; 9 bases align to TRBD2. The V gene's germline CDR1 is MGHRA and CDR2 YSYEKL. There are 15 residues in the CDR3. Germline trimming cut 4 bases from V and 9 bases from J; bases unmatched to any gene: 10. CDR3 sequence: CASSPRGLATGEQFF. The CDR3 DNA reads TGCGCCAGCAGCCCTCGGGGACTAGCTACCGGTGAGCAGTTCTTC.

The V and J genes are TRBV19 and TRBJ1-1; D unclear. V gave up 6 bases and J gave up 1 base, with 12 bases separating them. This CDR3 is 14 amino acids long. Germline V gene sequence: CDR1 LNHDA, CDR2 SQIVND (reference sequence). Here the CDR3 reads CASRWRAGNTEAFF. The CDR3 DNA is TGTGCCAGTAGGTGGAGGGCGGGGAACACTGAAGCTTTCTTT.

The gene calls are TRBV5-4 and TRBJ2-2, with 7 bases identical to TRBD2. Unmatched junction bases numbered 9, after V lost 3 bases and J lost 4 bases. Germline loops: CDR1 SGHNT, CDR2 YYREEE (reference sequence). CDR3 length equals 16 residues. The CDR3 DNA is TGTGCCAGCAGCTCGGGTGGAGCGGGGATCACCGGGGAGCTGTTTTTT. As protein: CASSSGGAGITGELFF.

This chain links TRBV28 with TRBJ2-4; 13 nucleotides match TRBD2. The CDR3 loop spans 19 amino acids. CDR1 and CDR2 (germline): MDHEN, SYDVKM. Trimming removed 4 bases from V and 1 base from J; junction bases left unmatched: 10. The CDR3: CASSSKTSGRFGAKNIQYF. As DNA, the CDR3 is TGTGCCAGCAGTTCCAAGACTAGCGGGAGGTTTGGTGCCAAAAACATTCAGTACTTC.

Regarding this clone: Other DNA sequences of this sample code for an identical CDR3. V usage is TRBV3-1 (or the pseudogene TRBV3-2) and J usage is TRBJ1-2; D might be TRBD1 (5 bases). V lost 2 bases and J lost 4, with 8 bases in between. The CDR3 runs 13 residues. Per the germline V gene, CDR1 is LGHDT and CDR2 is YNNKEL (reference sequence). The chain's CDR3 is CASSQRTSYGYTF. As DNA, the CDR3 is TGTGCCAGCAGCCAAAGGACAAGCTATGGCTACACCTTC.

In DNA, the CDR3 is TGTGCCAGCAGCGACTGGCGGGGGAGATCCTACGAGCAGTACTTC. Its protein product is CASSDWRGRSYEQYF. The chain uses TRBV27 and TRBJ2-7, with TRBD2 matching 7 bases. From germline, CDR1 is MNHEY and CDR2 SMNVEV (reference sequence). This CDR3 spans 15 amino acids. J was trimmed by 1 base and V by 6 bases; bases with no gene match: 9.

The chain is built from TRBV7-9 and TRBJ2-7; maybe TRBD2 (6 bases). Germline V CDR1 and CDR2: SEHNR, FQNEAQ (reference sequence). The germline V and J ends were trimmed by 5 bases and 4 bases, with 18 bases remaining between them. The CDR3 loop spans 15 amino acids. In DNA, the CDR3 is TGTGCCAGCAGCCCCTTCGGGACTTCCCCTTACGAGCAGTACTTC. Its protein is CASSPFGTSPYEQYF. The full variable domain, rest sourced from reference TRBV7-9 and TRBJ2-7, is DTGVSQNPRHKITKRGQNVTFRCDPISEHNRLYWYRQTLGQGPEFLTYFQNEAQLEKSRLLSDRFSAERPKGSFSTLEIQRTEQGDSAMYLCASSPFGTSPYEQYFGPGTRLTVT.

The chain recombines TRBV5-1 with TRBJ2-7; D unresolved. The CDR3 spans 14 residues. Per germline, CDR1 SGHRS and CDR2 YFSETQ. V lost 0 bases to trimming and J lost 0 bases, with 7 bases between them. CDR3 amino acids: CASSLGSSSYEQYF. The CDR3 DNA sequence: TGCGCCAGCAGCTTGGGATCGAGCTCCTACGAGCAGTACTTC.

The CDR3, as DNA: TGTGCCAGTATTTCGAAGACAGGGGGGTTCCTTGGCTACACCTTC. Translated: CASISKTGGFLGYTF. The chain combines TRBV19 with TRBJ1-2; 9 bases match TRBD1. With V trimmed by 7 bases and J by 7 bases, 13 bases remained unmatched. Germline V CDR1 and CDR2: LNHDA, SQIVND (reference sequence). The CDR3 has 15 residues.

CDR3 amino acids: CASSLEGGDTIYF. The CDR3 DNA reads as TGTGCCAGCAGCTTAGAGGGAGGTGACACCATATATTTT. The chain links TRBV7-2 to TRBJ1-3; D remains ambiguous. Trimming cost V 1 base and J 8 bases, with 9 bases left between them. Germline V lookup: CDR1 SGHTA, CDR2 FQGNSA. This CDR3 has 13 residues.

V gene TRBV2 combines with J gene TRBJ2-7, with unresolved D. CDR1 and CDR2 from the germline V gene are SNHLY and FYNNEI. The CDR3 sequence is 15 residues long. V was clipped by 6 bases and J by 3 bases, with 18 bases between them. The CDR3 nucleotides are TGTGCCAGCAGATATAACTTGAAAGGCGGCTACGAGCAGTACTTC. Translating gives CASRYNLKGGYEQYF.

The chain carries TRBV3-1 (or the pseudogene TRBV3-2) and TRBJ2-5; 11 bases are shared with TRBD2. The V gene end was trimmed by 3 bases and the J gene end by 5 bases; junction bases not matched to a gene: 8. CDR1 is LGHDT, CDR2 YNNKEL, per germline (reference sequence). This CDR3 is 16 amino acids long. CDR3 loop: CASSHSLLAGVETQYF. The CDR3 coding sequence is TGTGCCAGCAGCCACTCCTTACTAGCGGGAGTCGAGACCCAGTACTTC.